Shown below are 15 T cell receptor beta chains from a single sample sequenced in a study of cytotoxic CD8 clonotypes in ibrutinib-treated CLL. Using immunoSEQ multiplex PCR, the repertoire was profiled, and TCRdb retains in-frame clones only, with some absent. The repertoire includes approximately 210,000 clones, about 72% of them detected once, and around 15% sits in the top ten. The sequenced sample was PBMCs, obtained after 24 months of ibrutinib treatment. The receptors originated from a human donor with chronic lymphocytic leukemia.

V is TRBV7-8 and J is TRBJ2-7, with no clear D. Trimming removed 1 base at V and 3 bases at J, with 4 bases between. The CDR3 runs 12 residues. CDR1 SGHVS and CDR2 FQNEAQ come from the germline V gene. CDR3 amino acids: CASSLGFYEQYF. The DNA of the CDR3 is TGTGCCAGCAGCTTAGGGTTCTACGAGCAGTACTTC.

A few counts support this clone. This chain joins TRBV18 and TRBJ2-7; D remains unclear. Germline V gene sequence: CDR1 KGHSH, CDR2 LQKENI. This CDR3 is built from 16 residues. Trimming cost V 0 bases and J 0 bases, with 12 bases left between them. The CDR3 DNA reads as TGTGCCAGCTCACCACCCTTGGCCGATAGCTCCTACGAGCAGTACTTC. Translation gives CASSPPLADSSYEQYF.

V gene TRBV5-6 combines with J gene TRBJ2-7, with 11 bases that match TRBD2. Germline trimming cut 0 bases from V and 4 bases from J; bases unmatched to any gene: 3. CDR3 length: 15 residues. Germline lookup yields CDR1 SGHDT and CDR2 YYEEEE. DNA for the CDR3: TGTGCCAGCAGCTTGGGGGTAGCGGGAGGGTACGAGCAGTACTTC. Translating gives CASSLGVAGGYEQYF.

The CDR3, as DNA: TGTGCCAGCAGCCAACCGACGGCGACAGGGGACGCTGAAGCTTTCTTT. Translating gives CASSQPTATGDAEAFF. The chain uses TRBV4-2 and TRBJ1-1, with 8 positions matching TRBD1. V shed 2 bases and J 6 bases; nucleotides not matched to a gene: 11. There are 16 residues in the CDR3. Germline CDR1 LGHNA, CDR2 YNFKEQ.

In this sample, this clone turned up a few times. The CDR3 protein is CASEQGGTEAFF. CDR3 coding DNA: TGTGCCAGCGAACAGGGGGGGACTGAAGCTTTCTTT. The J gene is TRBJ1-1, the V gene TRBV28; 8 nucleotides align to TRBD1. The CDR3 has 12 amino acids. Germline assignment: CDR1 MDHEN and CDR2 SYDVKM. J lost 5 bases, V lost 8 bases, and 4 bases had no gene match.

The V call is TRBV5-6, the J call TRBJ2-5; the match to TRBD2 covers 13 bases. Germline CDR1 is SGHDT and CDR2 is YYEEEE. CDR3 length equals 16 residues. J was trimmed by 4 bases and V by 4 bases; bases with no gene match: 7. The CDR3 nucleotides read TGTGCCAGCAGCCACGGACTAGCGGGAGATGGAGAGACCCAGTACTTC. Its translation: CASSHGLAGDGETQYF. Drawing the rest from reference TRBV5-6 and TRBJ2-5, the complete variable domain is DAGVTQSPTHLIKTRGQQVTLRCSPKSGHDTVSWYQQALGQGPQFIFQYYEEEERQRGNFPDRFSGHQFPNYSSELNVNALLLGDSALYLCASSHGLAGDGETQYFGPGTRLLVL.

This clone was picked up one time. The chain recombines TRBV9 with TRBJ2-7, with 7 bases aligning to TRBD1. The ends lost 3 bases at V and 2 bases at J; junction bases unmatched: 2. CDR3 size: 13 residues. CDR1 and CDR2 (germline): SGDLS, YYNGEE. Here the CDR3 reads CASSDGTAYEQYF. In DNA form, the CDR3 reads TGTGCCAGCAGCGACGGGACAGCCTACGAGCAGTACTTC.

The V call is TRBV19, the J call TRBJ2-1, with D uncertain. The germline gives CDR1 LNHDA, CDR2 SQIVND (reference sequence). CDR3 length: 15 amino acids. The V gene lost 3 bases and the J gene lost 1 base, with 10 bases spanning the gap. This chain's CDR3 is CASSMGLRSYNEQFF. The CDR3 DNA reads as TGTGCCAGTAGTATGGGATTAAGGTCCTACAATGAGCAGTTCTTC.

The chain is built from TRBV27 and TRBJ2-5, with D uncertain. The CDR3 spans 16 residues. Germline V gene lookup returns CDR1 MNHEY and CDR2 SMNVEV (reference sequence). V lost 1 base to trimming and J lost 5 bases, with 17 bases between them. Here the CDR3 reads CASSLLFGTHQETQYF. The CDR3 DNA is TGTGCCAGCAGTTTATTGTTTGGAACCCATCAGGAGACCCAGTACTTC.

CDR3: CASSTWTDVNYEQYF. The CDR3 DNA reads as TGTGCCAGCAGCACCTGGACAGATGTCAACTACGAGCAGTACTTC. The rearrangement joins TRBV7-2 to TRBJ2-7, with D possibly TRBD1 on 6 matching bases. CDR1 and CDR2 from the germline V gene are SGHTA and FQGNSA. V shed 5 bases and J shed 3 bases, with 17 bases lying between them. This CDR3 is built from 15 residues.

The chain uses TRBV7-9 and TRBJ2-5; 8 bases fit TRBD1. This CDR3 contains 15 residues. The V gene end was trimmed by 5 bases and the J gene end by 5 bases; junction bases not matched to a gene: 10. The V gene's germline CDR1 is SEHNR and CDR2 FQNEAQ (reference sequence). The CDR3 sequence: CASSPDQGAKETQYF. The CDR3 bases are TGTGCCAGCAGCCCGGACCAGGGGGCGAAGGAGACCCAGTACTTC. The full variable domain, in which reference TRBV7-9 and TRBJ2-5 provide the parts outside the CDR3, is DTGVSQNPRHKITKRGQNVTFRCDPISEHNRLYWYRQTLGQGPEFLTYFQNEAQLEKSRLLSDRFSAERPKGSFSTLEIQRTEQGDSAMYLCASSPDQGAKETQYFGPGTRLLVL.

The genes are TRBV7-3 and TRBJ2-1, with a weak D call TRBD2 (6 bases). CDR3 length: 15 residues. Trimming left V 1 base short and J 6 bases short, with 13 bases between. Germline loops: CDR1 SGHTA, CDR2 FQGTGA. CDR3: CASSLKAGSSNEQFF. CDR3 nucleotides: TGTGCCAGCAGCTTAAAAGCGGGTTCTTCCAATGAGCAGTTCTTC.

V is TRBV7-9 and J is TRBJ1-1, with D maybe TRBD1 (5 bases). The CDR3 is made up of 14 amino acids. CDR1 is SEHNR and CDR2 is FQNEAQ in the germline V gene (reference sequence). Trimming shortened V by 7 bases and J by 0 bases, and 12 bases separated the two germline ends. DNA for the CDR3: TGTGCCAGCATATGGGGGGAAGTGAACACTGAAGCTTTCTTT. Its protein is CASIWGEVNTEAFF.

The V call is TRBV4-2, the J call TRBJ1-3; a weak D match, TRBD1 (5 bases). Trimming left V 3 bases short and J 6 bases short, with 12 bases between. The CDR3 covers 14 residues. Germline V CDR1 and CDR2: LGHNA, YNFKEQ. CDR3 nucleotides: TGTGCCAGCAGCCACCGACAGCATAAAAACACCATATATTTT. Translated, it gives CASSHRQHKNTIYF.

The chain employs TRBV4-3 and TRBJ2-7; TRBD1 agrees at 7 bases. The CDR3 spans 15 residues. Per germline, CDR1 LGHNA and CDR2 YSLEER. V gave up 0 bases and J gave up 7 bases; unmatched junction bases: 9. The chain's CDR3 is CASSQDLGQSREQYF. CDR3 bases: TGCGCCAGCAGCCAAGATCTGGGACAGAGTAGGGAGCAGTACTTC.